The sequence of this TCR beta chain was determined in a study of shared clonotypes between healthy human individuals. This clone was picked up one time. This may be a read error: a much more frequent sequence differs by one nucleotide. In the same sample, other DNA sequences code for this CDR3. Sequenced by immunoSEQ multiplex PCR; TCRdb stores in-frame clones only, minus some. The repertoire holds 950,000 to 1,300,000 clones, with 65% to 80% as singletons. Adult donors, all healthy and HIV-negative, had no recent acute infections or vaccinations. Researchers partitioned CD4+ cells into CD45RA+ naive and CD45RA-negative memory subsets. The clonotype originates from a man between 18 and 35 years old in good health. Sequencing was performed on memory CD4+ T cells sorted from blood. Subset specified: CD45RA-negative fraction.

The CDR3 DNA reads TGTGCCAGCAGCCTACGACCCTCCGGGGAGCTGTTTTTT. Its translation: CASSLRPSGELFF. The rearrangement links TRBV5-4 to TRBJ2-2; no clear D gene. Germline CDR1 is SGHNT and CDR2 is YYREEE (reference sequence). There are 13 residues in the CDR3. Deletions cut 4 bases from V and 6 bases from J, with 10 bases between.